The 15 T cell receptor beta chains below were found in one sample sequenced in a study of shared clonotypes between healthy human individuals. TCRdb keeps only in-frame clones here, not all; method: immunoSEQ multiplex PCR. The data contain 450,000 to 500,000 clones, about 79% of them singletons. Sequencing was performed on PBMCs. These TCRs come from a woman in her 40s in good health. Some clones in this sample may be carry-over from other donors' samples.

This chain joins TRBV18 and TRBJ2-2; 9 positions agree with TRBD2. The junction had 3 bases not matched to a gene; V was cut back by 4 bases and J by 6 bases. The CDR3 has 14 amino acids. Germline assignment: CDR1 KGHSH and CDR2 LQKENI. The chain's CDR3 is CASSLAGASGELFF. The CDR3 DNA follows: TGTGCCAGCTCACTAGCGGGAGCCTCCGGGGAGCTGTTTTTT.

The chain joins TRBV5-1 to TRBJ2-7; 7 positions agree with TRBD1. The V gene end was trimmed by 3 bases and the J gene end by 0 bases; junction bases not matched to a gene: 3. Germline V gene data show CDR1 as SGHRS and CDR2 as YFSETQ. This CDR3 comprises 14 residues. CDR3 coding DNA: TGCGCCAGCAGCTCCGGGACAGACTCCTACGAGCAGTACTTC. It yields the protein CASSSGTDSYEQYF.

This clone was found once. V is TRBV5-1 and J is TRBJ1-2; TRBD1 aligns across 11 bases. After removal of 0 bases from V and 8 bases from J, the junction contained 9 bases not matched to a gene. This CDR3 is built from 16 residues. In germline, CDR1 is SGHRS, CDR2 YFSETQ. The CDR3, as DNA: TGCGCCAGCAGCTTGGTCGGACAGGGGGCGATTTGGGGCTACACCTTC. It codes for CASSLVGQGAIWGYTF. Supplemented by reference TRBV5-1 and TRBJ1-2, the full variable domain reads KAGVTQTPRYLIKTRGQQVTLSCSPISGHRSVSWYQQTPGQGLQFLFEYFSETQRNKGNFPGRFSGRQFSNSRSEMNVSTLELGDSALYLCASSLVGQGAIWGYTFGSGTRLTVV.

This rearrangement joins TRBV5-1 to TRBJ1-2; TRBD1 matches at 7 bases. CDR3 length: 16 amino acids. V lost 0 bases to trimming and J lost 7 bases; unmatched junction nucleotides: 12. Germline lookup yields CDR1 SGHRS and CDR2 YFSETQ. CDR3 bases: TGCGCCAGCAGCTTGGCGATTCCGGGACAGATCGGTGGCTACACCTTC. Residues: CASSLAIPGQIGGYTF.

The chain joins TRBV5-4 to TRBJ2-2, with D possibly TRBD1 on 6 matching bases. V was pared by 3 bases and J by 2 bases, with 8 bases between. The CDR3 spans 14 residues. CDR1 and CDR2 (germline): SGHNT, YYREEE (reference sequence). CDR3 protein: CASSSGQNTGELFF. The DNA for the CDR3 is TGTGCCAGCAGCTCGGGACAAAACACCGGGGAGCTGTTTTTT.

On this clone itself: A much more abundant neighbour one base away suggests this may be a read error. This chain's CDR3 is CASSFRETQYF. CDR3 nucleotide sequence: TGTGCCAGCAGTTTTAGAGAGACCCAGTACTTC. V and J are TRBV28 and TRBJ2-5; D not certain. V gave up 3 bases and J gave up 4 bases, with 3 bases separating them. Germline V gives CDR1 MDHEN, CDR2 SYDVKM. The CDR3 sequence is 11 residues long.

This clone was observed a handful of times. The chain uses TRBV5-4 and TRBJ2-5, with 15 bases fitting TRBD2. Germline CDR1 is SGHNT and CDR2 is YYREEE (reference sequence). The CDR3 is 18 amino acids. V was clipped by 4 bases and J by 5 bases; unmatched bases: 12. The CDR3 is CASSDAGLAGGMRETQYF. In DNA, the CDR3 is TGTGCCAGCAGCGATGCGGGACTAGCGGGGGGCATGAGGGAGACCCAGTACTTC.

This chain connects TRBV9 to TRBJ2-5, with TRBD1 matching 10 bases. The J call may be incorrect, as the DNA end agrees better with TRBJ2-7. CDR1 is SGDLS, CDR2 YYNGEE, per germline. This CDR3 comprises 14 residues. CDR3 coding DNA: TGTGCCAGCAGCGCCGGACAGGGGGGTTACGAGCAGTACTTC. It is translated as CASSAGQGGYEQYF.

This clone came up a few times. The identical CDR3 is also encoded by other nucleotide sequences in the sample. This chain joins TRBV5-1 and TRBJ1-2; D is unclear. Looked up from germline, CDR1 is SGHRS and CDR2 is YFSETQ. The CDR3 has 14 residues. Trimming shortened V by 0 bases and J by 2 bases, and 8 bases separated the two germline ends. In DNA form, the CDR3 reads TGCGCCAGCAGCTTGGATGGCGGGAACTATGGCTACACCTTC. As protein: CASSLDGGNYGYTF.

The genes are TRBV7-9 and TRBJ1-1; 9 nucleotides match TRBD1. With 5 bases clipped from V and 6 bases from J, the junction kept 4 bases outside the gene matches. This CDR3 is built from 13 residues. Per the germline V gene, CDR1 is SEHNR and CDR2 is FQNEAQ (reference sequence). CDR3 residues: CASSATGGSEAFF. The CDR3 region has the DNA TGTGCCAGCAGCGCAACAGGGGGCTCTGAAGCTTTCTTT.

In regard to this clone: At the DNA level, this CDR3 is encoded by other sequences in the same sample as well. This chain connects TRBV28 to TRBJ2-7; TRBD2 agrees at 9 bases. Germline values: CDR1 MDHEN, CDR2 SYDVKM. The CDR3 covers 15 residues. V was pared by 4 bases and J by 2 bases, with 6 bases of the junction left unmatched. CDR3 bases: TGTGCCAGCAGTTCACCGGGACTAGCCGCCTACGAGCAGTACTTC. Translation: CASSSPGLAAYEQYF.

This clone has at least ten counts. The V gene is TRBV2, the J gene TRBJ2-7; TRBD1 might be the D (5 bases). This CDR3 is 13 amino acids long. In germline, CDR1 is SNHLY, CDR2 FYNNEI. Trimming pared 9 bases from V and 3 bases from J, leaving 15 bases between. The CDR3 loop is CASLGAPSYEQYF. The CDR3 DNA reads TGTGCCAGTCTAGGGGCCCCTAGCTACGAGCAGTACTTC. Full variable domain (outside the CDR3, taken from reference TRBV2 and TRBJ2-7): EPEVTQTPSHQVTQMGQEVILRCVPISNHLYFYWYRQILGQKVEFLVSFYNNEISEKSEIFDDQFSVERPDGSNFTLKIRSTKLEDSAMYFCASLGAPSYEQYFGPGTRLTVT.

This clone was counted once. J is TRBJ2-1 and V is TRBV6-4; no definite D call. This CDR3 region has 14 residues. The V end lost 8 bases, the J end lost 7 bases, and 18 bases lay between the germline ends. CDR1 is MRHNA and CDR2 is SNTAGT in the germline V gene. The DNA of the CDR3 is TGTGCCAGCCCCCTGCTTCTTCGGCCAAATGAGCAGTTCTTC. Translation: CASPLLLRPNEQFF.

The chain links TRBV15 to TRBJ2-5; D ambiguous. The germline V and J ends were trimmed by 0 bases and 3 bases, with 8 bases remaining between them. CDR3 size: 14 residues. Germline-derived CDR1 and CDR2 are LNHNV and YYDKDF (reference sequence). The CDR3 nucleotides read TGTGCCACCAGCAGAGATTTGGTGGAAGAGACCCAGTACTTC. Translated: CATSRDLVEETQYF.

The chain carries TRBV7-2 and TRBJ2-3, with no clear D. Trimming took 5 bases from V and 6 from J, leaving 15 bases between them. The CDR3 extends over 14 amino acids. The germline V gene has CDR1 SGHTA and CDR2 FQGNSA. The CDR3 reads CASSRRVLFDTQYF. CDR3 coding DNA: TGTGCCAGCAGCCGGAGAGTTCTTTTCGATACGCAGTATTTT.